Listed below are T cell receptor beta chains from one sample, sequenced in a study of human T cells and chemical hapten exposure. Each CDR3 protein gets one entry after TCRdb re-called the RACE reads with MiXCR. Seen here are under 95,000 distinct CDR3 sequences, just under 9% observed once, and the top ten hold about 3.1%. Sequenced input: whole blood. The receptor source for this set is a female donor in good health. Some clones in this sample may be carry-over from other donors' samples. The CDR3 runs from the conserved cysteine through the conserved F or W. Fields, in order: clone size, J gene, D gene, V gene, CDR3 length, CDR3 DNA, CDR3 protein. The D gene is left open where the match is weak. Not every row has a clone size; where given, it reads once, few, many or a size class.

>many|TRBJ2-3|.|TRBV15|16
TGTGCCACCAGCTTACGATCGGCAGGGCGGTCAGATACGCAGTATTTT
CATSLRSAGRSDTQYF
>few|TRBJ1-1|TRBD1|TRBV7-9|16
TGTGCCAGCAGCTTGGGTTCCGGGACAGGGTACACTGAAGCTTTCTTT
CASSLGSGTGYTEAFF
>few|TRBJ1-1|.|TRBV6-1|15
TGTGCCAGCACCGCGGCAGGCTTGATGAACACTGAAGCTTTCTTT
CASTAAGLMNTEAFF
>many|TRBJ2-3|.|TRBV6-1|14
TGTGCCAGCAGTGAAGTTGCAGCCACAGATACGCAGTATTTT
CASSEVAATDTQYF
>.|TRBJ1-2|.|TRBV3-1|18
TGTGCCAGCAGCCCCTTCGGAGCAGACTTCTTCTCGGGCTATGGCTACACCTTC
CASSPFGADFFSGYGYTF
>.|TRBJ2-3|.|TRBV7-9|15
TGTGCCAGCAGCCGCGTGAGGGGGGGCACAGATACGCAGTATTTT
CASSRVRGGTDTQYF
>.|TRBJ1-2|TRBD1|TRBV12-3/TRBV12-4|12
TGTGCCAGCAGTGACAGGGTGAATGGCTACACCTTC
CASSDRVNGYTF
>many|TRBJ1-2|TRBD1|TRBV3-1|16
TGTGCCAGCAGCCAAGATTTTGGGACAGGGGGCGATGGCTACACCTTC
CASSQDFGTGGDGYTF
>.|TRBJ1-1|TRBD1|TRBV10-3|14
TGTGCCATCAGTGCCGGACAGGGAGGCACTGAAGCTTTCTTT
CAISAGQGGTEAFF
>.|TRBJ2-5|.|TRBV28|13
TGTGCCAGCAGTCCCCGGGCAGAAGAGACCCAGTACTTC
CASSPRAEETQYF
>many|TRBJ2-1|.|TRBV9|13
TGTGCCAGCTCTCCTGCCCCCCAGGATGAGCAGTTCTTC
CASSPAPQDEQFF
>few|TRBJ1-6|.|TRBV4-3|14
TGCGCCAGCAGCCAAGATCCTATTAATTCACCCCTCCACTTT
CASSQDPINSPLHF
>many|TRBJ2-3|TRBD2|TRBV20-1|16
TGCAGTGCTAGAAGGACTAGCGGGGACAGCACAGATACGCAGTATTTT
CSARRTSGDSTDTQYF
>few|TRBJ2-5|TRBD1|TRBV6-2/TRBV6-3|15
TGTGCCAGCAGTCTGACCCGTACAGGGGGAGAGACCCAGTACTTC
CASSLTRTGGETQYF
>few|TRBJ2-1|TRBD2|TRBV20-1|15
TGCAGTGCTAGTGGCGGGAGAACGTCCTACAATGAGCAGTTCTTC
CSASGGRTSYNEQFF
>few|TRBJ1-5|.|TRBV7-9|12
TGTGCCAGCAGCAAAGGCAATCAGCCCCAGCATTTT
CASSKGNQPQHF
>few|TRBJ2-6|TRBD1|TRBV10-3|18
TGTGCCATCAGCAGAGATCCGGGACAGCCCCCTGGGGCCAACGTCCTGACTTTC
CAISRDPGQPPGANVLTF
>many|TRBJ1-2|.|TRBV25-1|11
TGTGCCAGCAGTTGGGGTGACGGCTACACCTTC
CASSWGDGYTF
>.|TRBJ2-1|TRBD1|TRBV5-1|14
TGCGCCAGCAGCTCAGGACAGGGCTCCTATGAGCAGTTCTTC
CASSSGQGSYEQFF
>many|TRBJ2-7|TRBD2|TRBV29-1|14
TGCAGCGCCCAAGGAGCGGGAGCCCCCTACGAGCAGTACTTC
CSAQGAGAPYEQYF
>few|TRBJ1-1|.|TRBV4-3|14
TGCGCCAGCAGCCGACTAACAAAGAACACTGAAGCTTTCTTT
CASSRLTKNTEAFF
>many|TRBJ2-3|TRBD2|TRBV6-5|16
TGTGCCAGCAGTTACACCTATAGCGGGAGCACAGATACGCAGTATTTT
CASSYTYSGSTDTQYF
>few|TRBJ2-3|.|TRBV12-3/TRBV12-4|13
TGTGCCAGCAGTTTCTCGAACACAGATACGCAGTATTTT
CASSFSNTDTQYF
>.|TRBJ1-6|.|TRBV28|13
TGTGCCAGCAGTTCCATTCGACGGTCACCCCTCCACTTT
CASSSIRRSPLHF
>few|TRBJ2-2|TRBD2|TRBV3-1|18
TGTGCCAGCAGCCGGACTAGCGGGAGGGCCTATAACACCGGGGAGCTGTTTTTT
CASSRTSGRAYNTGELFF
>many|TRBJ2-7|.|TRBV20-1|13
TGCAGTGCTAGTTCAGGGAGTGCCTACGAGCAGTACTTC
CSASSGSAYEQYF
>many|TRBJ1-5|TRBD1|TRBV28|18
TGTGCCAGCAGTGTCCTTGGGGACAGGTTTACCCCTCCCCAGCCCCAGCATTTT
CASSVLGDRFTPPQPQHF
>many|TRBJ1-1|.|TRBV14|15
TGTGCCAGCAGCCAATGGAGCACAGCGGGCACTGAAGCTTTCTTT
CASSQWSTAGTEAFF
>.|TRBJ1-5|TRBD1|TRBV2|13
TGTGCCAGCAGTAAGGGGGCGGATCAGCCCCAGCATTTT
CASSKGADQPQHF
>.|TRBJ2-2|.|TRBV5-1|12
TGCGCCAGTGAACCACCGCCCGGGGAGCTGTTTTTT
CASEPPPGELFF
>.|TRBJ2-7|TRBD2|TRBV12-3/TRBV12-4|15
TGTGCCAGCAGTTTTATCCTAGCGGGATCGTACGAGCAGTACTTC
CASSFILAGSYEQYF
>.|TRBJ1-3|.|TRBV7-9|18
TGTGCCAGCACCTTGTCAGGGGCGTTAAGGAGCTCTGGAAACACCATATATTTT
CASTLSGALRSSGNTIYF
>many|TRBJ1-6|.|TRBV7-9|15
TGTGCCAGCAGCTCTTCGACAGGAGGGAATTCACCCCTCCACTTT
CASSSSTGGNSPLHF
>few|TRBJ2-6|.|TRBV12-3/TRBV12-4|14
TGTGCCAGCAGAATGACAGCTGGGGCCAACGTCCTGACTTTC
CASRMTAGANVLTF
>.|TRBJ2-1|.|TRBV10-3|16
TGTGCCATCAAAAGCAGCCCAAATTACCCTTACAATGAGCAGTTCTTC
CAIKSSPNYPYNEQFF
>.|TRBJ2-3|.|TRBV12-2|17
TGTGCAAGTCGCTTAGTCGGGGGACAGGGATGCACAGATACGCAGTATTTT
CASRLVGGQGCTDTQYF
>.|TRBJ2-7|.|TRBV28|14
.
CASLCGSGSCLQYF
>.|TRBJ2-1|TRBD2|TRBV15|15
TGTGCCACCAACAGAGATGGCGGGAGGACGAATGAGCAGTTCTTC
CATNRDGGRTNEQFF
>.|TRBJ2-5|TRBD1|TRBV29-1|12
TGCAGCGTTGGCAGGGGGCAGGAGACCCAGTACTTC
CSVGRGQETQYF
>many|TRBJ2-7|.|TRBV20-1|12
TGCAGTGCTAGTCGGGACGGCTACGAGCAGTACTTC
CSASRDGYEQYF
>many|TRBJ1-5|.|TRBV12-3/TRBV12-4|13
TGTGCCAGCAGTTCGGGTCTCAATCAGCCCCAGCATTTT
CASSSGLNQPQHF
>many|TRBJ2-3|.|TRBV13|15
TGTGCCAGCACCCCCCCAAGGACTCTCACAGATACGCAGTATTTT
CASTPPRTLTDTQYF
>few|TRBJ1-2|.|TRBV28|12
TGTGCCAGCAATTGGGGGAGCTATGGCTACACCTTC
CASNWGSYGYTF
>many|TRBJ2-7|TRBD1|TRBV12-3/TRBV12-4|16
TGTGCCAGCAGTTATTACCTACCGGGACAGAGCTACGAGCAGTACTTC
CASSYYLPGQSYEQYF
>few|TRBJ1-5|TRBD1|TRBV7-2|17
TGTGCCAGCAGCTTAGAAGGGACAGGGTTGAGCAATCAGCCCCAGCATTTT
CASSLEGTGLSNQPQHF
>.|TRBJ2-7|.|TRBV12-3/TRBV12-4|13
TGTGCCAGCACCCACCGGGGGGCCGGGGAGCAGTACTTC
CASTHRGAGEQYF
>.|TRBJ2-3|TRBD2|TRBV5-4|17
TGTGCCAGCAGCTTGGTACGACTAGCGGGCGACACAGATACGCAGTATTTT
CASSLVRLAGDTDTQYF
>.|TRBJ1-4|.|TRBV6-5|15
TGTGCCAGCAGTTTTGTCAGGGGAGACAATGAAAAACTGTTTTTT
CASSFVRGDNEKLFF
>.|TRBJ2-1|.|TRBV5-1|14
TGCGCCAGCAGTCGGGTAGGGTCCTACAATGAGCAGTTCTTC
CASSRVGSYNEQFF
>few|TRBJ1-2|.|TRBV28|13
TGTGCCAGCAGGTTAGGGGCGGAATATGGCTACACCTTC
CASRLGAEYGYTF
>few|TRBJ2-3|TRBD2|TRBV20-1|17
TGCAGTGCTAGTCAGGGGACTAGCGGGAGAGGCACAGATACGCAGTATTTT
CSASQGTSGRGTDTQYF
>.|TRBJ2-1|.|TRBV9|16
TGTGCCAGCAGCGTAGTTGGGCAGGACCCTTACAATGAGCAGTTCTTC
CASSVVGQDPYNEQFF
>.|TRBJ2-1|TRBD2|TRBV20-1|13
TGCAGTGCTAACCGGGAGGGGCGTCATGAGCAGTTCTTC
CSANREGRHEQFF